This T cell receptor beta chain was identified in a study of beta chain features in type 1 diabetes. At the level of the study: Over all samples combined, about 99,000,000 sorted cells were examined. Study findings and constraints: Fewer insertions but more deletions were seen at VDJ junctions in type 1 diabetes patients. Sequencing of cDNA might inflate the share of cells that strongly express TCR.

This clone was seen only a few times. Antigen specificity is unknown. The CDR3 spans 15 residues. With 0 bases removed from V and 3 bases from J, the gap between germline ends came to 12 bases. The germline gives CDR1 LNHNV, CDR2 YYDKDF (reference sequence). Every isolated RNA sample was fully reverse transcribed, so sequencing captured expressed TCRB transcripts. Profiling relied on immunoSEQ multiplex PCR, and the TCRdb table lists in-frame clones only, not all of them. The sample lists 300,000 or so clones, 8% seen once, with approximately 0.44% in the top ten. All of the sorted populations showed purity greater than 98%.

The J gene is TRBJ2-7, the V gene TRBV15; D not certain. Material: central memory CD4+ T cells from blood. This TCR was sampled from a woman under 30 in good health. CDR3 residues: CATSRELAQNYEQYF. The CDR3 region has the DNA TGTGCCACCAGCAGAGAGCTTGCCCAAAACTACGAGCAGTACTTC.